The clone carrying this TCR beta chain has just a few counts. Its antigen is undetermined. Donors were systemically healthy Caucasian individuals from Russia aged about 6 to 95 years. Next came a second PCR, run for about 6 to 11 cycles, which used a sample-barcoded 5' primer along with a J-beta primer mix. TCRdb fed the 5' RACE reads into MiXCR, producing one record per CDR3 protein. This table holds roughly 1,800,000 distinct CDR3 sequences, 49% found once. This sample stems from a study of blood T cells in healthy people across ages. Findings of the study overall: Long-lived donors exceeded aged donors in naive CD4+ cells and diversity. Estimated diversity, derived from one million T cells, was regarded as an underestimate.

The sequence derives from a middle-aged woman in good health. Sequences were obtained from blood.

The chain's CDR3 is CASSQNSVLQETQYF. The CDR3 bases are TGTGCCAGCAGCCAAAATTCGGTACTCCAAGAGACCCAGTACTTC. The J gene is TRBJ2-5, the V gene TRBV3-1; no clear D gene. CDR3 length: 15 residues. Germline V gives CDR1 LGHDT, CDR2 YNNKEL (reference sequence). Trimming shortened V by 2 bases and J by 1 base, and 11 bases separated the two germline ends.